This T cell receptor (beta chain) was sequenced for a study of T cell responses to AZD1222 COVID-19 vaccine. Study-level points and caveats: Clonal diversity may have been underestimated in mostly white British donors.

A word on this clone: Its antigen is not identified.

The assay was immunoSEQ multiplex PCR, and TCRdb's table has in-frame clones only and misses some. Of about 160,000 clones listed, 85% to 90% were seen once; the top ten hold around 5.5%. V lost 0 bases, J lost 2 bases, and 10 bases stayed unmatched. Germline assignment: CDR1 MGHRA and CDR2 YSYEKL. The CDR3 has 18 amino acids. Specimen: peripheral blood, collected on day 0 of AZD1222 vaccination. V and J are TRBV4-1 and TRBJ1-2, with 9 bases fitting TRBD1. This TCR was recovered from an adult in good health. The CDR3 region has the DNA TGCGCCAGCAGCCAAGAACCAGGACAGGGGACAATAAACTATGGCTACACCTTC. It translates to CASSQEPGQGTINYGYTF.